The T cell receptor (beta chain) under discussion was sequenced for a study of Graves' ophthalmopathy and Graves' hyperthyroidism. Whole-study results and caveats: Cross-validated, the 13-signature model showed 87.88%/81.08% sensitivity/specificity, and 80%/75% in the test set.

The length of the CDR3 is 13 residues. Looked up from germline, CDR1 is SGHVS and CDR2 is FQNEAQ. Trimming cost V 5 bases and J 5 bases, with 12 bases left between them. This clonotype was observed a handful of times. Its specificity is unknown. RNA transcripts served as template for amplifying TCR beta CDR3 sequences. RT-PCR with HTBI primers came first, then second-round multiplex PCR. TCRdb independently ran MiXCR on the multiplex PCR reads; one entry per CDR3 protein. There are about 400,000 distinct CDR3 sequences in the sample; roughly 18% occur only once, and 1.6% lies in the top ten. Under 3 months in duration, the ophthalmopathy in affected donors had moderate-to-severe activity, CAS ≥3 and NOSPECS ≥4. Exclusion applied to patients with other autoimmune diseases, uncontrolled infections, pregnancy or lactation. The diagnostic workup employed clinical symptoms, serum thyroxine, TRAb, thyroid ultrasound and orbital computed tomography.

The chain recombines TRBV7-8 with TRBJ1-2; D is unresolved. The sequence was obtained from a woman aged 18 to 35 with Graves' ophthalmopathy. Sequenced input: peripheral blood. The CDR3 here is CASSNGRPYGYTF. CDR3 DNA sequence: TGTGCCAGCAGCAACGGACGGCCATATGGCTACACCTTC.